These 21 T cell receptor beta chains were all obtained from the same sample, sequenced in a study of T cells in localized non-small cell lung cancer. Sequenced by immunoSEQ multiplex PCR; TCRdb stores in-frame clones only, minus some. This table holds tens of thousands of clones, 65% to 85% found once. Sequences were derived from peripheral blood mononuclear cells, sampled before any cancer treatment. The receptor set was obtained from a man aged 35 to 69 with stage III lung adenocarcinoma.

The chain links TRBV5-4 to TRBJ2-3; 11 bases map to TRBD1. CDR3 length: 15 residues. The germline V gene has CDR1 SGHNT and CDR2 YYREEE (reference sequence). The V gene end was trimmed by 0 bases and the J gene end by 4 bases; junction bases not matched to a gene: 1. The CDR3 sequence: CASSLGTGGADTQYF. The CDR3 bases are TGTGCCAGCAGCTTGGGGACAGGGGGCGCAGATACGCAGTATTTT.

The gene calls are TRBV7-9 and TRBJ2-3, with D hard to call. CDR1 and CDR2 (germline): SEHNR, FQNEAQ (reference sequence). The CDR3 has 13 residues. The V gene lost 3 bases and the J gene lost 4 bases, with 8 bases spanning the gap. The CDR3 DNA is TGTGCCAGCAGCTTGGTTTCCGCAGATACGCAGTATTTT. Translating it yields CASSLVSADTQYF.

The gene calls are TRBV10-1 and TRBJ1-2; D gene unclear. Germline V gives CDR1 WNHNN, CDR2 SYGVQD (reference sequence). V was clipped by 3 bases and J by 8 bases, with 13 bases between them. The CDR3 is 13 amino acids. The DNA of the CDR3 is TGCGCCAGCAGTGAATCGGGATTAAGGGGCTACACCTTC. Its protein is CASSESGLRGYTF.

The rearrangement uses TRBV5-1 and TRBJ1-4; tentative D call: TRBD1 (5 bases). The CDR3 is made up of 14 amino acids. The V and J ends lost 4 bases and 1 base respectively, with 8 bases between them. Germline loops: CDR1 SGHRS, CDR2 YFSETQ. The CDR3 spells CASSPGITNEKLFF. The CDR3 bases are TGCGCCAGCAGCCCAGGGATAACTAATGAAAAACTGTTTTTT.

This chain's CDR3 is CTSSQAPIPGTGLDEQYF. The CDR3 DNA reads TGCACCAGCAGCCAAGCCCCCATCCCAGGCACAGGGCTGGACGAGCAGTACTTC. The chain combines TRBV1 with TRBJ2-7; TRBD1 is taken as the D call from the table, unchecked against the DNA. TRBV1 is annotated as a pseudogene. The CDR3 loop spans 18 amino acids.

This clone was counted a single time. CDR3 bases: TGTGCCAGTAGCAACAGGGTTTTGGAGCTGTTTTTT. Encoded protein: CASSNRVLELFF. This chain uses TRBV19 with TRBJ2-2, with D perhaps matching TRBD1 (6 bases). The CDR3 covers 12 residues. The V end lost 6 bases, the J end lost 10 bases, and 12 bases lay between the germline ends. Germline lookup yields CDR1 LNHDA and CDR2 SQIVND (reference sequence).

V gene TRBV6-5 combines with J gene TRBJ2-3; TRBD2 agrees at 10 bases. Per the germline V gene, CDR1 is MNHEY and CDR2 is SVGAGI. With 4 bases clipped from V and 5 bases from J, the junction kept 6 bases outside the gene matches. The CDR3 sequence is 15 residues long. The chain's CDR3 is CASSSERGGKDTQYF. In nucleotides, the CDR3 is TGTGCCAGCAGTTCCGAGCGGGGGGGCAAAGATACGCAGTATTTT.

The chain has TRBV13 and TRBJ1-2, with 10 positions matching TRBD1. The CDR3 runs 14 residues. Trimming took 5 bases from V and 2 from J; bases not matched to a gene: 2. The germline CDR1 and CDR2 sequences are PRHDT and FYEKMQ (reference sequence). CDR3 DNA: TGTGCCAGCAGCGGGGACAGGGGCAACTATGGCTACACCTTC. Amino acid sequence: CASSGDRGNYGYTF.

The chain uses TRBV13 and TRBJ2-7, with D tentatively TRBD1 (6 bases). CDR1 is PRHDT and CDR2 is FYEKMQ in the germline V gene (reference sequence). Trimming pared 5 bases from V and 7 bases from J, leaving 18 bases between. The CDR3 has 14 residues. DNA for the CDR3: TGTGCCAGCAGCCCCACAGGGAACCTGGGAGAGCAGTACTTC. This sequence encodes CASSPTGNLGEQYF.

J is TRBJ1-1 and V is TRBV18; TRBD1 matches 7 bases. The CDR3 has 14 amino acids. Germline lookup yields CDR1 KGHSH and CDR2 LQKENI. Trimming at V came to 4 bases and at J to 1 base, leaving 3 bases not matched to a gene. In DNA, the CDR3 is TGTGCCAGCTCACTGACAGGGACGAACACTGAAGCTTTCTTT. Its protein product is CASSLTGTNTEAFF.

This clone was seen only a few times. This chain joins TRBV19 and TRBJ1-1; TRBD1 might be the D (6 bases). This CDR3 is 12 amino acids long. The V and J ends lost 7 bases and 5 bases respectively, with 11 bases between them. Germline CDR1 is LNHDA and CDR2 is SQIVND (reference sequence). CDR3 region: CASTGGRTEAFF. CDR3 coding DNA: TGTGCCAGTACTGGGGGCAGAACTGAAGCTTTCTTT. The full variable domain, in which reference TRBV19 and TRBJ1-1 provide the parts outside the CDR3, is DGGITQSPKYLFRKEGQNVTLSCEQNLNHDAMYWYRQDPGQGLRLIYYSQIVNDFQKGDIAEGYSVSREKKESFPLTVTSAQKNPTAFYLCASTGGRTEAFFGQGTRLTVV.

The gene calls are TRBV14 and TRBJ2-3; D not certain. Germline V CDR1 and CDR2: SGHDN, FVKESK. The V and J ends lost 1 base and 7 bases respectively, with 6 bases between them. CDR3 length equals 12 residues. CDR3 in amino acids: CASSQARYTQYF. CDR3 DNA: TGTGCCAGCAGCCAAGCACGCTATACGCAGTATTTT.

The chain uses TRBV30 and TRBJ1-2; D gene unclear. The V gene lost 0 bases and the J gene lost 4 bases, with 6 bases spanning the gap. The CDR3 runs to 12 residues. Germline assignment: CDR1 GTSNPN and CDR2 SVGIG (reference sequence). DNA of the CDR3: TGTGCCTGGAGTGTAGGACCCTATGGCTACACCTTC. It codes for CAWSVGPYGYTF.

A single count supports this clone. This chain uses TRBV6-1 with TRBJ2-1, with D tentatively TRBD2 (5 bases). Trimming took 2 bases from V and 14 from J, leaving 10 bases between them. Germline values: CDR1 MNHNS, CDR2 SASEGT. The CDR3 has 11 residues. CDR3 in DNA: TGTGCCAGCAGTGAAAGCCGGGGAGAGTTCTTC. This encodes CASSESRGEFF.

The V call is TRBV10-1, the J call TRBJ2-3; D is ambiguous. Germline V gives CDR1 WNHNN, CDR2 SYGVQD (reference sequence). The CDR3 is 13 amino acids. V was trimmed by 9 bases and J by 1 base, leaving 11 bases between them. The CDR3 protein is CASQNRGTDTQYF. CDR3 nucleotides: TGCGCCAGTCAAAATAGGGGCACAGATACGCAGTATTTT.

V gene TRBV5-4 combines with J gene TRBJ2-1, with D perhaps given as TRBD1 or TRBD2 (6 bases each). The germline CDR1 and CDR2 sequences are SGHNT and YYREEE (reference sequence). This CDR3 is built from 16 residues. V was clipped by 4 bases and J by 10 bases, with 24 bases between them. The CDR3 nucleotides are TGTGCCAGCAGCCCCCAGGGGAGAAGCGGGCTCAGCGAGCAGTTCTTC. It yields the protein CASSPQGRSGLSEQFF.

In this sample, this clone turned up once. The chain is built from TRBV7-9 and TRBJ2-7; 7 bases line up with TRBD2. Germline V CDR1 and CDR2: SEHNR, FQNEAQ (reference sequence). This CDR3 is 14 amino acids long. With 5 bases clipped from V and 7 bases from J, the junction kept 11 bases outside the gene matches. CDR3 DNA: TGTGCCAGCAGCGAGTCTAGCGGTAGCAGGGAGCAGTACTTC. It encodes CASSESSGSREQYF.

This chain joins TRBV6-5 and TRBJ2-4; 9 bases fit TRBD1. There are 16 residues in the CDR3. V dropped 4 bases and J dropped 2; count of bases not matched to a gene: 6. From germline, CDR1 is MNHEY and CDR2 SVGAGI. CDR3 sequence reads: CASSSGQGISKNIQYF. The CDR3, as DNA: TGTGCCAGCAGTTCCGGACAGGGGATATCCAAAAACATTCAGTACTTC.

This chain uses TRBV7-9 with TRBJ1-5, with D perhaps TRBD1 (6 bases). V was trimmed by 8 bases and J by 7 bases, leaving 15 bases between them. CDR3 length: 13 residues. Per the germline V gene, CDR1 is SEHNR and CDR2 is FQNEAQ (reference sequence). The CDR3 nucleotides are TGTGCCAGCGGTAGGGGGGATGTCCAGCCCCAGCATTTT. Translated, it gives CASGRGDVQPQHF.

This CDR3 is CASSSSGTTRNEQFF. CDR3 bases: TGTGCCAGCAGCTCATCCGGGACTACGCGCAATGAGCAGTTCTTC. The chain recombines TRBV7-9 with TRBJ2-1; 7 nucleotides match TRBD2. The CDR3 sequence is 15 residues long. The germline CDR1 and CDR2 sequences are SEHNR and FQNEAQ (reference sequence). After removal of 4 bases from V and 6 bases from J, the junction contained 9 bases not matched to a gene.

The chain carries TRBV7-2 and TRBJ2-3; D is undetermined. The CDR3 is 12 amino acids. V lost 5 bases and J 7 bases, leaving 10 bases between the germline ends. The germline CDR1 and CDR2 sequences are SGHTA and FQGNSA. For the CDR3, the DNA is TGTGCCAGCAGCAATCCTATGAATACGCAGTATTTT. Its protein is CASSNPMNTQYF.